This is a list of T cell receptor beta chains from one sample in a study of response to subunit inactivated influenza vaccine. TCRdb re-derived calls from the RT-PCR reads in MiXCR, one entry per CDR3 protein. Of hundreds of thousands of distinct CDR3 sequences detected, approximately 11% appear once; the ten largest clones hold approximately 12%. The specimen was PBMCs from blood, collected 45 days after vaccination. These receptor sequences come from a man in his forties or fifties who received an inactivated influenza vaccine. Each CDR3 is given with its conserved first and last residue. D genes are given only for firm matches. Some rows mark clone size as missing; the rest say once, few, many or name a class of expanded clone.

TRBV12-3/TRBV12-4,TRBD2,many,TRBJ2-1,15,CASSLESGGEDEQFF,TGTGCCAGCAGTTTAGAGAGCGGGGGCGAGGATGAGCAGTTCTTC
TRBV6-1,-,-,TRBJ2-7,13,CASREDSSYEQYF,TGTGCCAGCAGAGAGGACAGCTCCTACGAGCAGTACTTC
TRBV4-1,-,few,TRBJ2-2,16,CASSQEGRRNTGELFF,TGCGCCAGCAGCCAAGAAGGGAGGAGGAACACCGGGGAGCTGTTTTTT
TRBV6-2/TRBV6-3,TRBD2,-,TRBJ2-1,14,CASRRLAGGYEQFF,TGTGCCAGCAGACGACTAGCGGGAGGTTATGAGCAGTTCTTC
TRBV7-2,TRBD1,many,TRBJ2-7,14,CASSLTGAPYEQYF,TGTGCCAGCAGCTTAACAGGGGCCCCCTACGAGCAGTACTTC
TRBV14,-,many,TRBJ1-1,14,CASSQGGGNTEAFF,TGTGCCAGCAGCCAAGGAGGGGGGAACACTGAAGCTTTCTTT
TRBV20-1,-,many,TRBJ1-6,10,CSAKDSRPLF,TGCAGTGCCAAGGACAGTCGGCCTCTCTTT
TRBV9,-,-,TRBJ1-1,13,CASSTGVNTEAFF,TGTGCCAGCAGCACCGGGGTTAACACTGAAGCTTTCTTT
TRBV20-1,-,-,TRBJ1-2,13,CSARAQEGRGYTF,TGCAGTGCTAGAGCCCAGGAGGGGCGCGGCTACACCTTC
TRBV25-1,TRBD1,-,TRBJ2-6,17,CASRGQGERSGANVLTF,TGTGCCAGCAGGGGACAGGGAGAAAGGTCTGGGGCCAACGTCCTGACTTTC
TRBV12-3/TRBV12-4,TRBD1,-,TRBJ1-4,14,CASSSRTGFEKLFF,TGTGCCAGCAGTTCGAGGACAGGGTTCGAAAAACTGTTTTTT
TRBV3-1,TRBD1,-,TRBJ1-6,16,CASSQVGQGGYSPLHF,TGTGCCAGCAGCCAAGTGGGACAGGGTGGGTATTCACCCCTCCACTTT
TRBV29-1,TRBD1,-,TRBJ2-7,13,CSVVWTGKHEQYF,TGCAGCGTTGTTTGGACAGGGAAACACGAGCAGTACTTC
TRBV2,TRBD1,-,TRBJ2-5,13,CASNTGVQETQYF,TGTGCCAGCAACACAGGGGTCCAAGAGACCCAGTACTTC
TRBV9,TRBD1,-,TRBJ2-1,15,CASSEQDRVGNEQFF,TGTGCCAGCAGCGAGCAGGACAGGGTGGGCAATGAGCAGTTCTTC
TRBV20-1,TRBD2,-,TRBJ2-3,13,CSGTGTSTATQYF,TGCAGTGGCACCGGGACTAGCACAGCTACGCAGTATTTT
TRBV25-1,-,few,TRBJ1-5,15,CASSESGIVGQPQHF,TGTGCCAGCAGTGAATCTGGTATAGTGGGTCAGCCCCAGCATTTT
TRBV29-1,-,-,TRBJ1-4,10,CSVRAEKLFF,TGCAGCGTCCGGGCAGAAAAACTGTTTTTT
TRBV20-1,-,many,TRBJ2-3,15,CSASLAAYSTDTQYF,TGCAGTGCTAGTTTGGCCGCGTATAGCACAGATACGCAGTATTTT
TRBV20-1,TRBD1,-,TRBJ1-3,14,CSAYRGGSGNTIYF,TGCAGTGCTTACAGGGGCGGGAGTGGAAACACCATATATTTT
TRBV29-1,-,-,TRBJ1-2,11,CSVDLLSGYTF,TGCAGCGTTGATTTATTGAGTGGCTACACCTTC
TRBV24-1,-,-,TRBJ2-1,15,CATSDLRGAYNEQFF,TGTGCCACCAGTGATTTGAGGGGTGCCTACAATGAGCAGTTCTTC
TRBV29-1,TRBD2,-,TRBJ2-7,17,CSVVAAGRGLAGYEQYF,TGCAGCGTTGTGGCCGCGGGGAGAGGACTAGCAGGCTACGAGCAGTACTTC
TRBV5-1,-,few,TRBJ2-6,16,CASSLAGAVGANVLTF,TGCGCCAGCAGCTTGGCCGGGGCCGTGGGGGCCAACGTCCTGACTTTC
TRBV5-1,TRBD1,many,TRBJ2-1,14,CASSLGDRVDEQFF,TGCGCCAGCAGCTTGGGCGACAGGGTGGATGAGCAGTTCTTC
TRBV15,-,many,TRBJ2-1,12,CATSRLHNEQFF,TGTGCCACCAGCAGGCTTCACAATGAGCAGTTCTTC
TRBV7-9,-,many,TRBJ2-7,15,CASSLEGGRTYEQYF,TGTGCCAGCAGCTTAGAGGGTGGCAGGACCTACGAGCAGTACTTC
TRBV7-6,TRBD2,few,TRBJ2-1,15,CASSISSGRDFEQFF,TGTGCCAGCAGCATCTCTAGCGGGAGGGATTTTGAGCAGTTCTTC
TRBV20-1,-,few,TRBJ2-3,11,CSARNVDTQYF,TGCAGTGCTAGGAACGTGGATACGCAGTATTTT
TRBV29-1,TRBD2,many,TRBJ2-1,16,CSYHRTSGSTGNEQFF,TGCAGCTACCACCGGACTAGCGGGAGTACGGGCAATGAGCAGTTCTTC
TRBV10-2,TRBD1,few,TRBJ1-1,12,CAIQGAGTEAFF,TGCGCCATACAGGGGGCAGGTACTGAAGCTTTCTTT
TRBV12-3/TRBV12-4,TRBD1,-,TRBJ2-7,15,CASSTPGTGQAEQYF,TGTGCCAGCAGTACCCCCGGGACAGGCCAGGCCGAGCAGTACTTC
TRBV9,-,-,TRBJ1-2,15,CASSVTGTAGYGYTF,TGTGCCAGCAGCGTGACCGGGACGGCGGGATATGGCTACACCTTC
TRBV12-3/TRBV12-4,-,many,TRBJ2-2,13,CASRPDFGGKLFF,TGTGCCAGCAGGCCCGATTTTGGGGGCAAGCTGTTTTTT
TRBV10-3,-,few,TRBJ1-2,13,CAISGVGDYGYTF,TGTGCCATCAGTGGGGTAGGGGACTATGGCTACACCTTC
TRBV7-9,-,few,TRBJ2-1,14,CASSPYTGYNEQFF,TGTGCCAGCAGCCCCTATACCGGGTACAATGAGCAGTTCTTC
TRBV20-1,TRBD2,few,TRBJ2-3,13,CSASTAGGDTQYF,TGCAGTGCTAGTACGGCGGGAGGAGATACGCAGTATTTT
TRBV7-8,-,-,TRBJ2-7,17,CASSLTGATVWAYEQYF,TGTGCCAGCAGCTTAACGGGGGCAACAGTTTGGGCCTACGAGCAGTACTTC
TRBV6-1,-,-,TRBJ1-1,14,CASRGQGVNTEAFF,TGTGCCAGCAGAGGGCAGGGAGTGAACACTGAAGCTTTCTTT
TRBV7-2,-,-,TRBJ2-5,14,CASSLAYGGETQYF,TGTGCCAGCAGCTTAGCGTATGGAGGGGAGACCCAGTACTTC
TRBV18,-,few,TRBJ2-5,16,CASSPGRRGGQETQYF,TGTGCCAGCTCACCGGGACGGAGAGGAGGCCAAGAGACCCAGTACTTC
TRBV5-1,TRBD1,few,TRBJ2-3,14,CASYSRDRADTQYF,TGCGCCAGCTACTCCCGGGACAGAGCAGATACGCAGTATTTT
TRBV28,-,few,TRBJ1-1,13,CASSFKRRTEAFF,TGTGCCAGCAGCTTCAAACGGAGGACTGAAGCTTTCTTT
TRBV6-5,TRBD1,-,TRBJ1-2,13,CASSYDRDGGYTF,TGTGCCAGCAGCTACGACAGGGATGGAGGCTACACCTTC
TRBV27,TRBD1,few,TRBJ2-5,14,CASSAKGGGETQYF,TGTGCCAGCAGTGCCAAAGGGGGCGGGGAGACCCAGTACTTC
TRBV6-1,-,many,TRBJ2-4,15,CASSGLVVRGNIQYF,TGTGCCAGCAGTGGACTCGTTGTAAGGGGAAACATTCAGTACTTC
TRBV12-3/TRBV12-4,-,many,TRBJ1-5,15,CASSLGTRTGQPQHF,TGTGCCAGCAGTTTGGGGACCCGGACGGGGCAGCCCCAGCATTTT
TRBV5-6,-,few,TRBJ2-2,15,CASSNLRLNTGELFF,TGTGCCAGCAGCAACCTGAGACTTAACACCGGGGAGCTGTTTTTT
TRBV9,-,many,TRBJ2-3,13,CASSRGVPDTQYF,TGTGCCAGCTCCCGGGGAGTTCCAGATACGCAGTATTTT
TRBV30,-,-,TRBJ1-1,13,CAWSLGTNTEAFF,TGTGCCTGGAGTCTCGGGACGAACACTGAAGCTTTCTTT
TRBV15,-,few,TRBJ2-4,19,CATSSSKYHPGQAKNIQYF,TGTGCCACCAGCAGCTCAAAATACCACCCGGGACAAGCCAAAAACATTCAGTACTTC
TRBV27,-,few,TRBJ2-3,15,CASSNLGGFSDTQYF,TGTGCCAGCAGTAACCTCGGAGGGTTCAGCGATACGCAGTATTTT
TRBV29-1,-,-,TRBJ2-2,14,CSVVRETNTGELFF,TGCAGCGTTGTGAGGGAGACTAACACCGGGGAGCTGTTTTTT
TRBV12-3/TRBV12-4,TRBD2,many,TRBJ2-3,16,CASTNRLAGGSDTQYF,TGTGCCAGCACCAACCGCCTAGCGGGGGGGTCAGATACGCAGTATTTT
TRBV10-3,-,few,TRBJ2-3,14,CAIRRAGSTDTQYF,TGTGCCATCAGGAGGGCGGGGAGCACAGATACGCAGTATTTT
TRBV7-6,TRBD2,once,TRBJ2-2,16,CASSLSAGGDTGELFF,TGTGCCAGCTCCCTATCAGCGGGAGGGGACACCGGGGAGCTGTTTTTT
TRBV7-2,-,few,TRBJ1-3,14,CASSLGLSGNTIYF,TGTGCCAGCAGCTTAGGGTTGTCTGGAAACACCATATATTTT
TRBV6-6,-,-,TRBJ1-1,13,CASARVGGTEAFF,TGTGCCAGCGCCAGAGTGGGGGGCACTGAAGCTTTCTTT
TRBV5-1,TRBD1,-,TRBJ2-1,15,CASSLPGTGGHEQFF,TGCGCCAGCAGCTTGCCCGGGACAGGGGGCCATGAGCAGTTCTTC
TRBV20-1,TRBD2,many,TRBJ2-1,15,CSATGRGSSYNEQFF,TGCAGTGCCACGGGGAGGGGTAGCTCCTACAATGAGCAGTTCTTC